These 14 T cell receptor beta chains originate from one sample sequenced in a study of CD8+CD57+ T cells in acquired aplastic anemia. Genomic DNA was employed as the template in profiling TCR beta VDJ and CDR3. TCRdb itself ran the reads through MiXCR, one entry per CDR3 protein. Of some 200,000 distinct CDR3 sequences in the sample, approximately 35% were seen once. Material: sorted CD4+, CD8+, or CD8+CD57+ T cells (not recorded which) from PBMCs. The receptors were gathered from a human donor in good health, serving as a control.

The chain couples TRBV20-1 to TRBJ2-7, with a tentative D call TRBD2 (5 bases). The CDR3 is made up of 13 amino acids. Germline V gives CDR1 DFQATT, CDR2 SNEGSKA (reference sequence). The CDR3 bases are TGCAGCTTGGCGGGCTTTGGATACTACGAGCAGTACTTC. Translating gives CSLAGFGYYEQYF.

A remark on this clonotype: A read error may explain this, as a much larger clone is one base away. The J gene is TRBJ2-7, the V gene TRBV20-1, with unresolved D. Germline assignment: CDR1 DFQATT and CDR2 SNEGSKA (reference sequence). V was clipped by 5 bases and J by 5 bases, with 16 bases between them. This CDR3 has 13 amino acids. The CDR3 spells CSAGARAADEQYF. CDR3 bases: TGCAGTGCTGGAGCCCGGGCGGCGGACGAGCAGTACTTC.

This clonotype was seen repeatedly, ten times or more. The chain combines TRBV9 with TRBJ2-5; 15 nucleotides line up with TRBD2. Trimming cost V 1 base and J 2 bases; bases outside gene matches: 6. CDR1 is SGDLS, CDR2 YYNGEE, per germline. The CDR3 has 18 residues. The CDR3 DNA follows: TGTGCCAGCAGCGTAAGGACTAGCGGGGGGGCCCAACAAGAGACCCAGTACTTC. It encodes CASSVRTSGGAQQETQYF.

This clonotype was recorded at least ten times. V usage is TRBV5-1 and J usage is TRBJ2-7; maybe TRBD2 (7 bases). V was clipped by 4 bases and J by 4 bases, with 12 bases between them. Germline CDR1 is SGHRS and CDR2 is YFSETQ. The CDR3 consists of 13 residues. In DNA form, the CDR3 reads TGCGCCAGCAGCCGGGGGGCCCAATACGAGCAGTACTTC. As protein: CASSRGAQYEQYF.

The gene calls are TRBV2 and TRBJ1-1; D unclear. The V end lost 6 bases, the J end lost 4 bases, and 9 bases lay between the germline ends. This CDR3 comprises 12 residues. The germline V gene encodes CDR1 SNHLY and CDR2 FYNNEI. The CDR3 coding sequence is TGTGCCAGCAGCCCCAAGGCCACTGAAGCTTTCTTT. Translating it yields CASSPKATEAFF.

This clonotype was recorded many times. The rearrangement uses TRBV12-3 or TRBV12-4 and TRBJ2-7, with 9 positions matching TRBD1. J was trimmed by 3 bases and V by 1 base; bases with no gene match: 1. The CDR3 extends over 14 amino acids. CDR3 sequence reads: CASSLGQGGYEQYF. CDR3 bases: TGTGCCAGCAGTTTAGGACAGGGGGGCTACGAGCAGTACTTC.

This clonotype was seen a handful of times. The CDR3, as DNA: TGTGCCTGGAGTGTTAGAGAGGGAATCTATGGCTACACCTTC. Protein: CAWSVREGIYGYTF. The V call is TRBV30, the J call TRBJ1-2; no firm D call. V was pared by 0 bases and J by 4 bases, with 12 bases between. Germline-derived CDR1 and CDR2 are GTSNPN and SVGIG (reference sequence). CDR3 size: 14 residues.

This clonotype was detected many times. In DNA form, the CDR3 reads TGTGCCAGCAGTGAACGACTAGCGGGAGGCAATGAGCAGTTCTTC. It is translated as CASSERLAGGNEQFF. The chain joins TRBV2 to TRBJ2-1; 13 nucleotides match TRBD2. Germline-derived CDR1 and CDR2 are SNHLY and FYNNEI. The V segment lost 2 bases and the J segment 6 bases; nucleotides outside the gene matches: 1. The CDR3 totals 15 residues.

This clonotype has at least ten counts. J is TRBJ1-2 and V is TRBV2, with D possibly matching TRBD1 (6 bases). The CDR3 has 13 amino acids. The germline V and J ends were trimmed by 7 bases and 8 bases, with 17 bases remaining between them. Germline V CDR1 and CDR2: SNHLY, FYNNEI. The CDR3 DNA reads as TGTGCCAGCAATGAGGGGGAGGCTATGGGCTACACCTTC. This codes for CASNEGEAMGYTF.

The chain is built from TRBV3-1 and TRBJ2-7; TRBD1 aligns across 9 bases. Germline V gene sequence: CDR1 LGHDT, CDR2 YNNKEL (reference sequence). After removal of 0 bases from V and 4 bases from J, the junction contained 10 bases not matched to a gene. The CDR3 length is 17 residues. The CDR3 DNA is TGTGCCAGCAGCCAAGATCTTGGAGGACAGGGGCTTTACGAGCAGTACTTC. Protein: CASSQDLGGQGLYEQYF.

This clonotype occurred many times. CDR3 sequence (DNA): TGTGCCAGCAGTGACCCCCATACAGGGGTTCGCTATGGCTACACCTTC. Amino acid sequence: CASSDPHTGVRYGYTF. This chain links TRBV6-1 with TRBJ1-2; 7 bases agree with TRBD1. The CDR3 totals 16 residues. The V and J ends lost 3 bases and 4 bases, in that order; junction bases with no gene match: 11. Germline V CDR1 and CDR2: MNHNS, SASEGT.

The chain is built from TRBV20-1 and TRBJ2-3; TRBD2 might be the D (6 bases). This CDR3 has 15 amino acids. The germline V and J ends were trimmed by 1 base and 5 bases, with 16 bases remaining between them. Germline V gives CDR1 DFQATT, CDR2 SNEGSKA (reference sequence). In DNA, the CDR3 is TGCAGTGCTAGAGGTAGTTACGGAGCGGGAGATACGCAGTATTTT. This codes for CSARGSYGAGDTQYF.

The rearrangement joins TRBV29-1 to TRBJ2-5; the D gene is possibly TRBD1 (5 bases). Per the germline V gene, CDR1 is SQVTM and CDR2 is ANQGSEA. Trimming left V 8 bases short and J 7 bases short, with 17 bases between. This CDR3 contains 12 residues. Written as DNA, the CDR3 is TGCAGCTTAGGGCAGGGTCTCGGGACCCAGTACTTC. The encoded protein is CSLGQGLGTQYF.

This clonotype showed up many times. The chain carries TRBV29-1 and TRBJ2-1; weak D call: TRBD1 (5 bases). This CDR3 contains 13 residues. The germline gives CDR1 SQVTM, CDR2 ANQGSEA. Trimming took 6 bases from V and 2 from J, leaving 11 bases between them. CDR3 sequence (DNA): TGCAGCGTGCAAAAGGACACCTACAATGAGCAGTTCTTC. It yields the protein CSVQKDTYNEQFF.